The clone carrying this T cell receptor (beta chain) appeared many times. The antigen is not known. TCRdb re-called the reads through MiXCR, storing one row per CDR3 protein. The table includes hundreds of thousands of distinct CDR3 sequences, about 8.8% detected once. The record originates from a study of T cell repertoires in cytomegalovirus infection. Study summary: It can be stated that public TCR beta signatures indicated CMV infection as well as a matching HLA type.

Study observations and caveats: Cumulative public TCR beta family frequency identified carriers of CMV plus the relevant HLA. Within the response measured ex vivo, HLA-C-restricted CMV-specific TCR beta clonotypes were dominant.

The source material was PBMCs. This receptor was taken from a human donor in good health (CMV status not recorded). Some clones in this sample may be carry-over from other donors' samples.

The CDR3 nucleotides read TGTGCCAGCAGCTTAGGATATGGGAATGAAAAACTGTTTTTT. This codes for CASSLGYGNEKLFF. The rearrangement uses TRBV7-2 and TRBJ1-4; D call uncertain. This CDR3 region has 14 residues. The V and J ends lost 1 base and 5 bases respectively, with 8 bases between them. Germline CDR1 SGHTA, CDR2 FQGNSA.